This T cell receptor beta chain comes out of a study of T cells in Graves' hyperthyroidism and ophthalmopathy. Overall study: Any treatment followed the collection of peripheral blood at initial diagnosis.

The table lists this clonotype with many counts. Amplification of TCR beta CDR3 regions used RNA as the template. An initial round of RT-PCR targeting the TCR CDR3 relied on the HTBI primer set. TCRdb re-called the multiplex PCR reads through MiXCR, storing one row per CDR3 protein. This sample has 300,000 to 450,000 distinct CDR3 sequences, with roughly 13% found just once. Diagnoses used clinical symptoms, serum thyroxine and TRAb, thyroid ultrasound and orbital computed tomography. The CDR3 spans 14 residues. The V end was cut by 6 bases, the J end by 8 bases, with 20 bases between. The V gene's germline CDR1 is DFQATT and CDR2 SNEGSKA (reference sequence).

The specimen was blood. The TCR was taken from a young man with Graves' hyperthyroidism that later progressed to Graves' ophthalmopathy. V and J are TRBV20-1 and TRBJ2-1; D might be TRBD1 or TRBD2, each matching 7 bases. The CDR3 nucleotides read TGCAGTGCCTTCGACAGGGAGGGTCACCATGAGCAGTTCTTC. Translating gives CSAFDREGHHEQFF.